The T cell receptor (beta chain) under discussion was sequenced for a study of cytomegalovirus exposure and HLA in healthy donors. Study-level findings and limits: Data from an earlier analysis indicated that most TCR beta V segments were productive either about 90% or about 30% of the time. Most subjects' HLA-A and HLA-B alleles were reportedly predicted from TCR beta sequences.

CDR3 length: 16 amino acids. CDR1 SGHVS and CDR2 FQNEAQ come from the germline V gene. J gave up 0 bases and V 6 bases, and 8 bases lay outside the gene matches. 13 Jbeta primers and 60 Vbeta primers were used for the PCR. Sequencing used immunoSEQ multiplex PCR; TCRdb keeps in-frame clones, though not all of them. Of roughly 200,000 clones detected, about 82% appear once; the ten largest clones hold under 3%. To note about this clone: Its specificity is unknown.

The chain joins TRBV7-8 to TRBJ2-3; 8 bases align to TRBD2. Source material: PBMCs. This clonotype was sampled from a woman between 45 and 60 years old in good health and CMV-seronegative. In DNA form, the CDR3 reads TGTGCCAGCAGACGAGTTTCTAGCGGGAGCACAGATACGCAGTATTTT. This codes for CASRRVSSGSTDTQYF.